The 5 T cell receptor beta chains listed next were all sequenced from one sample in a study of blood T cell repertoires in COVID-19. TCRdb's copy holds only in-frame clones and misses some; the assay was immunoSEQ multiplex PCR. The sample lists under 250,000 clones, around 84% occurring once. The sample taken for sequencing was peripheral blood. All receptors come from a woman aged 55-70 years who had recovered from COVID-19.

The V call is TRBV12-3 or TRBV12-4, the J call TRBJ1-6, with D uncertain. The CDR3 spans 12 residues. Trimming took off 6 bases at V and 10 bases at J, with 10 bases between the two ends. CDR3 amino acids: CASRLQASPLHF. CDR3 in DNA: TGTGCCAGCAGACTTCAAGCGTCACCCCTCCACTTT.

This clone was picked up a small number of times. The chain employs TRBV2 and TRBJ2-1; 14 nucleotides line up with TRBD2. Germline loops: CDR1 SNHLY, CDR2 FYNNEI. The CDR3 covers 16 residues. V shed 4 bases and J 14 bases; nucleotides not matched to a gene: 13. This chain's CDR3 is CASSAQGLAGARMEFF. The CDR3 region has the DNA TGTGCCAGCAGTGCGCAGGGACTAGCGGGGGCTAGGATGGAGTTCTTC.

This clone was seen once. The V gene is TRBV5-1, the J gene TRBJ2-7, with 7 bases fitting TRBD1. After removal of 5 bases from V and 0 bases from J, the junction contained 8 bases not matched to a gene. Per the germline V gene, CDR1 is SGHRS and CDR2 is YFSETQ. The CDR3 runs 15 residues. In DNA, the CDR3 is TGCGCCAGCAGACTAAACAGGGACAGCTCCTACGAGCAGTACTTC. Translated, it gives CASRLNRDSSYEQYF.

The chain joins TRBV9 to TRBJ2-5; 7 bases are shared with TRBD1. CDR1 and CDR2 (germline): SGDLS, YYNGEE. The CDR3 totals 13 residues. Trimming took 4 bases from V and 5 from J; bases not matched to a gene: 5. The CDR3 sequence: CASSPPRGETQYF. DNA for the CDR3: TGTGCCAGCAGCCCACCCAGGGGGGAGACCCAGTACTTC.

This clone was counted a few times. The chain combines TRBV10-3 with TRBJ2-1, with 15 positions matching TRBD2. The V gene end was trimmed by 7 bases and the J gene end by 7 bases; junction bases not matched to a gene: 8. The CDR3 length is 16 residues. The germline CDR1 and CDR2 sequences are ENHRY and SYGVKD. The CDR3 sequence: CAINRGTSGGSNEQFF. In nucleotides, the CDR3 is TGTGCCATCAATCGAGGGACTAGCGGGGGGAGTAATGAGCAGTTCTTC.